The rows below give T cell receptor beta chains drawn from one sample of a study of OX40 agonist ivuxolimab in advanced cancers. Measured with immunoSEQ multiplex PCR; TCRdb has only the in-frame clones, and not every one. The sample lists 41,000 or so clones, just under 85% occurring once. The sample consisted of CD4+ or CD8+ T cells sorted from blood, taken in a trial of the OX40 agonist ivuxolimab. These receptor sequences come from an adult with an advanced solid tumor such as melanoma, head and neck, liver or kidney cancer. The CDR3 runs from the conserved cysteine through the conserved F or W. Each record gives: D gene, V gene, clone size, CDR3 length, J gene, CDR3 DNA, CDR3 protein. The D gene is left open where the match is weak. Clone size is given for some rows only: seen once, a few or many times, or a class if the clone is expanded.

d_gene: NA
v_gene: TRBV6-6
abundance: NA
len: 12
j_gene: TRBJ1-2
CDR3nt: TGTGCCAGCGACAGAACTAACTATGGCTACACCTTC
CDR3aa: CASDRTNYGYTF

d_gene: NA
v_gene: TRBV28
abundance: NA
len: 11
j_gene: TRBJ2-7
CDR3nt: TGTGCCAGCAGTTTAGAGGGCGAGCAGTACTTC
CDR3aa: CASSLEGEQYF

d_gene: NA
v_gene: TRBV28
abundance: once
len: 14
j_gene: TRBJ1-4
CDR3nt: TGTGCCAGCAGGCTCCAAAAGGGTAAGGAAAAACTGTTTTTT
CDR3aa: CASRLQKGKEKLFF

d_gene: NA
v_gene: TRBV7-9
abundance: NA
len: 13
j_gene: TRBJ1-5
CDR3nt: TGTGCCAGCAGCTTTGGGGGCAATCAGCCCCAGCATTTT
CDR3aa: CASSFGGNQPQHF

d_gene: TRBD1
v_gene: TRBV12-5
abundance: NA
len: 11
j_gene: TRBJ1-4
CDR3nt: TGTGCTAGTGGCTACCAAGGGACAGCCGTTTTT
CDR3aa: CASGYQGTAVF

d_gene: TRBD1
v_gene: TRBV10-1
abundance: NA
len: 16
j_gene: TRBJ2-7
CDR3nt: TGCGCCAGACCTTTTGACAGGGGGCGATTGATCTACGAGCAGTACTTC
CDR3aa: CARPFDRGRLIYEQYF

d_gene: TRBD2
v_gene: TRBV5-1
abundance: NA
len: 15
j_gene: TRBJ2-7
CDR3nt: TGCGCCAGCAGCCGCGGGGGGAGCGGCTCCTACGAGCAGTACTTC
CDR3aa: CASSRGGSGSYEQYF

d_gene: TRBD1
v_gene: TRBV11-2
abundance: NA
len: 16
j_gene: TRBJ2-7
CDR3nt: TGTGCCAGCAGCCCTATAGCCGGGACAGGGGACACCGAGCAGTACTTC
CDR3aa: CASSPIAGTGDTEQYF

d_gene: TRBD2
v_gene: TRBV7-8
abundance: NA
len: 20
j_gene: TRBJ2-5
CDR3nt: TGTGCCAGCAGCGATCCTGATGGGAGTAGCGGGAGGGCTAGGGAGGAGACCCAGTACTTC
CDR3aa: CASSDPDGSSGRAREETQYF

d_gene: NA
v_gene: TRBV15
abundance: NA
len: 14
j_gene: TRBJ1-2
CDR3nt: TGTGCCACCAGCAGAGGGGGGGAAGACTATGGCTACACCTTC
CDR3aa: CATSRGGEDYGYTF

d_gene: NA
v_gene: TRBV11-3
abundance: NA
len: 15
j_gene: TRBJ2-1
CDR3nt: TGTGCCTCAACTAAAACCAGAGGGTCCTACAATGAGCAGTTCTTC
CDR3aa: CASTKTRGSYNEQFF

d_gene: NA
v_gene: TRBV14
abundance: NA
len: 16
j_gene: TRBJ2-2
CDR3nt: TGTGCCAGCAGCCTTTACACCGGCCTCAACACCGGGGAGCTGTTTTTT
CDR3aa: CASSLYTGLNTGELFF

d_gene: TRBD2
v_gene: TRBV5-6
abundance: NA
len: 16
j_gene: TRBJ2-4
CDR3nt: TGTGCCAGCAGCTTCCGCGGGAGTAAGGCCAAAAACATTCAGTACTTC
CDR3aa: CASSFRGSKAKNIQYF

d_gene: NA
v_gene: TRBV6-6
abundance: NA
len: 14
j_gene: TRBJ2-6
CDR3nt: TGTGCCAGCAGTCGACCCTCTGGGGCCAACGTCCTGACTTTC
CDR3aa: CASSRPSGANVLTF

d_gene: NA
v_gene: TRBV27
abundance: NA
len: 13
j_gene: TRBJ2-1
CDR3nt: TGTGCCAGCAGTTTAGTCGTAACCAATGAGCAGTTCTTC
CDR3aa: CASSLVVTNEQFF

d_gene: TRBD2
v_gene: TRBV7-8
abundance: NA
len: 18
j_gene: TRBJ2-1
CDR3nt: TGTGCCAGCAGCTCCATCGGGCTAGCGGAGTCCTTCTACAATGAGCAGTTCTTC
CDR3aa: CASSSIGLAESFYNEQFF

d_gene: NA
v_gene: TRBV7-2
abundance: few
len: 14
j_gene: TRBJ2-7
CDR3nt: TGTGCCAGCAGCTTCGGGGGGCTTTACTACGAGCAGTACTTC
CDR3aa: CASSFGGLYYEQYF